Presented here are 20 T cell receptor beta chains from one specimen sequenced in a study of cytomegalovirus exposure and HLA in healthy donors. The assay was immunoSEQ multiplex PCR, and TCRdb's table has in-frame clones only and misses some. The sample has around 98,000 clones; roughly nine tenths are singletons. The specimen was PBMCs. Receptors originate from a man younger than 35 in good health and CMV-seropositive.

The chain employs TRBV7-9 and TRBJ1-3, with 8 bases matching TRBD1. Trimming took 5 bases from V and 0 from J; bases not matched to a gene: 12. The CDR3 length is 18 residues. Germline values: CDR1 SEHNR, CDR2 FQNEAQ (reference sequence). The CDR3 spells CASSTYRDRTFSGNTIYF. The CDR3 DNA follows: TGTGCCAGCAGCACGTACCGGGACAGGACGTTCTCTGGAAACACCATATATTTT.

The chain carries TRBV4-1 and TRBJ2-1, with TRBD1 matching 11 bases. The germline CDR1 and CDR2 sequences are MGHRA and YSYEKL. The CDR3 runs 15 residues. The ends lost 4 bases at V and 9 bases at J; junction bases unmatched: 8. In nucleotides, the CDR3 is TGCGCCAGCAGCCGAGGACAGGGGGCTGGTATTGAGCAGTTCTTC. It translates to CASSRGQGAGIEQFF.

V is TRBV2 and J is TRBJ2-7; 7 bases map to TRBD1. The CDR3 is made up of 14 amino acids. Germline trimming cut 6 bases from V and 3 bases from J; bases unmatched to any gene: 8. The germline V gene has CDR1 SNHLY and CDR2 FYNNEI. CDR3 loop: CASRKIRDSYEQYF. The CDR3 nucleotides are TGTGCCAGCAGAAAAATCCGGGACAGCTACGAGCAGTACTTC.

In DNA, the CDR3 is TGTGCCAGCGGTCCCCAGGGGGGTATCAACTATGGCTACACCTTC. Protein: CASGPQGGINYGYTF. The chain has TRBV4-2 and TRBJ1-2, with 7 bases lining up with TRBD1. CDR3 size: 15 residues. CDR1 and CDR2 from the germline V gene are LGHNA and YNFKEQ. J was trimmed by 2 bases and V by 8 bases; bases with no gene match: 11.

The V gene is TRBV19, the J gene TRBJ2-1; D unclear. The length of the CDR3 is 11 residues. Trimming took off 7 bases at V and 5 bases at J, with 6 bases between the two ends. The germline V gene encodes CDR1 LNHDA and CDR2 SQIVND (reference sequence). The CDR3 sequence is CASIGDNEQFF. CDR3 DNA sequence: TGTGCCAGTATCGGAGACAATGAGCAGTTCTTC.

This chain connects TRBV6-5 to TRBJ1-1; D call uncertain. Germline V gives CDR1 MNHEY, CDR2 SVGAGI. The CDR3 runs to 11 residues. V was pared by 6 bases and J by 1 base, with 3 bases between. The CDR3 DNA reads as TGTGCCAGCAGCAGGAACACTGAAGCTTTCTTT. Its translation is CASSRNTEAFF.

This chain joins TRBV28 and TRBJ1-1; D not resolved. The CDR3 loop spans 13 amino acids. Trimming stripped 8 bases from V and 0 bases from J, with 10 bases between. Germline V gives CDR1 MDHEN, CDR2 SYDVKM. The DNA of the CDR3 is TGTGCCAGCTCATCCGGGATGAACACTGAAGCTTTCTTT. Translated, it gives CASSSGMNTEAFF. The full variable domain, in which reference TRBV28 and TRBJ1-1 provide the parts outside the CDR3, is DVKVTQSSRYLVKRTGEKVFLECVQDMDHENMFWYRQDPGLGLRLIYFSYDVKMKEKGDIPEGYSVSREKKERFSLILESASTNQTSMYLCASSSGMNTEAFFGQGTRLTVV.

This chain uses TRBV5-6 with TRBJ2-7, with 8 bases matching TRBD1. The CDR3 has 15 residues. Losses at the gene ends were 4 bases for V and 6 bases for J; bases not matched to a gene: 12. Germline V gives CDR1 SGHDT, CDR2 YYEEEE. In DNA, the CDR3 is TGTGCCAGCAGCACCTCTCGGACAGGGTTAGGCGAGCAGTACTTC. This translates into CASSTSRTGLGEQYF.

As concerns this clone: This sample also contains other DNA sequences that code for the same CDR3. V usage is TRBV7-9 and J usage is TRBJ1-2; 11 bases are shared with TRBD1. Germline V lookup: CDR1 SEHNR, CDR2 FQNEAQ (reference sequence). V was clipped by 5 bases and J by 6 bases; unmatched bases: 5. The CDR3 contains 14 residues. The CDR3 sequence: CASSAGQGVDGYTF. The CDR3 nucleotides read TGTGCCAGCAGCGCGGGACAGGGGGTCGATGGCTACACCTTC. Using reference TRBV7-9 and TRBJ1-2 for the parts outside the CDR3, the full variable domain is DTGVSQNPRHKITKRGQNVTFRCDPISEHNRLYWYRQTLGQGPEFLTYFQNEAQLEKSRLLSDRFSAERPKGSFSTLEIQRTEQGDSAMYLCASSAGQGVDGYTFGSGTRLTVV.

The genes are TRBV12-5 and TRBJ1-2, with D perhaps TRBD1 (6 bases). The CDR3 extends over 13 amino acids. The germline CDR1 and CDR2 sequences are LGHNT and FRNRAP. Trimming shortened V by 4 bases and J by 6 bases, and 12 bases separated the two germline ends. The chain's CDR3 is CASGSTGRNGYTF. The CDR3 region has the DNA TGTGCTAGTGGTTCCACAGGGCGAAATGGCTACACCTTC.

The chain employs TRBV10-3 and TRBJ2-7; 9 bases are shared with TRBD2. Germline trimming cut 8 bases from V and 1 base from J; bases unmatched to any gene: 6. Germline values: CDR1 ENHRY, CDR2 SYGVKD. The CDR3 has 14 residues. The CDR3 coding sequence is TGTGCCATCCGGGCTAGCGGGGATTCCTACGAGCAGTACTTC. Amino acids: CAIRASGDSYEQYF.

In nucleotides, the CDR3 is TGTGCCAGCAGTCCGACCGGGACACCGTCCTACGAGCAGTACTTC. Its translation: CASSPTGTPSYEQYF. V gene TRBV28 combines with J gene TRBJ2-7; maybe TRBD1 (6 bases). The CDR3 length is 15 residues. Germline CDR1 is MDHEN and CDR2 is SYDVKM. V shed 5 bases and J shed 1 base, with 15 bases lying between them. Complete variable domain (other parts from reference TRBV28 and TRBJ2-7): DVKVTQSSRYLVKRTGEKVFLECVQDMDHENMFWYRQDPGLGLRLIYFSYDVKMKEKGDIPEGYSVSREKKERFSLILESASTNQTSMYLCASSPTGTPSYEQYFGPGTRLTVT.

V and J are TRBV14 and TRBJ2-5, with D possibly being TRBD2 (5 bases). The CDR3 length is 16 residues. CDR1 and CDR2 from the germline V gene are SGHDN and FVKESK. The V end lost 1 base, the J end lost 4 bases, and 16 bases lay between the germline ends. The CDR3 DNA follows: TGTGCCAGCAGCCAAGGTAGAGGGAGTCTCACAGAGACCCAGTACTTC. It codes for CASSQGRGSLTETQYF. Drawing the rest from reference TRBV14 and TRBJ2-5, the complete variable domain is EAGVTQFPSHSVIEKGQTVTLRCDPISGHDNLYWYRRVMGKEIKFLLHFVKESKQDESGMPNNRFLAERTGGTYSTLKVQPAELEDSGVYFCASSQGRGSLTETQYFGPGTRLLVL.

There are a few counts of this clone. J is TRBJ2-3 and V is TRBV19; perhaps TRBD2 as D (5 bases). Germline V gene sequence: CDR1 LNHDA, CDR2 SQIVND (reference sequence). V lost 1 base to trimming and J lost 5 bases, with 10 bases between them. The CDR3 has 14 amino acids. CDR3 in amino acids: CASSIGTGVDTQYF. The CDR3 DNA follows: TGTGCCAGTAGTATAGGGACTGGAGTAGATACGCAGTATTTT.

The chain joins TRBV29-1 to TRBJ1-1, with D possibly TRBD1 on 5 matching bases. CDR3 size: 13 residues. Germline V gene lookup returns CDR1 SQVTM and CDR2 ANQGSEA. Trimming shortened V by 1 base and J by 4 bases, and 10 bases separated the two germline ends. Here the CDR3 reads CSVEVGGATEAFF. The CDR3 DNA reads TGCAGCGTTGAAGTGGGGGGTGCCACTGAAGCTTTCTTT.

The V call is TRBV7-8, the J call TRBJ2-3, with 8 bases identical to TRBD1. This CDR3 has 15 amino acids. CDR1 and CDR2 (germline): SGHVS, FQNEAQ. The junction had 3 bases not matched to a gene; V was cut back by 3 bases and J by 1 base. In DNA form, the CDR3 reads TGTGCCAGCAGCTTTCAGGGGGCCGGCACAGATACGCAGTATTTT. Its translation: CASSFQGAGTDTQYF.

In its sample, this clone was seen once. CDR3 residues: CASSLDPGTGRSPLHF. Here the CDR3 DNA reads TGTGCCAGCAGCTTAGATCCCGGGACAGGGCGTTCACCCCTCCACTTT. The chain is built from TRBV7-2 and TRBJ1-6; 9 bases match TRBD1. Trimming cost V 1 base and J 9 bases; bases outside gene matches: 7. The CDR3 spans 16 residues. Germline V CDR1 and CDR2: SGHTA, FQGNSA. The full variable domain, with the rest looked up from reference TRBV7-2 and TRBJ1-6, is GAGVSQSPSNKVTEKGKDVELRCDPISGHTALYWYRQSLGQGLEFLIYFQGNSAPDKSGLPSDRFSAERTGGSVSTLTIQRTQQEDSAVYLCASSLDPGTGRSPLHFGNGTRLTVT.

The chain recombines TRBV19 with TRBJ2-1, with 7 positions matching TRBD1. Looked up from germline, CDR1 is LNHDA and CDR2 is SQIVND (reference sequence). The CDR3 covers 15 residues. Trimming took 3 bases from V and 5 from J; bases not matched to a gene: 7. The CDR3 region is CASSMGSTGNNEQFF. The CDR3 DNA follows: TGTGCCAGTAGTATGGGGTCGACAGGGAACAATGAGCAGTTCTTC.

This rearrangement joins TRBV5-4 to TRBJ2-5; perhaps TRBD2 as D (6 bases). The CDR3 has 16 amino acids. V was shortened by 3 bases and J by 0 bases, with 15 bases between the two germline ends. Germline V gene lookup returns CDR1 SGHNT and CDR2 YYREEE (reference sequence). The CDR3 sequence is CASSWAGSKDQETQYF. Here the CDR3 DNA reads TGTGCCAGCAGCTGGGCCGGGAGTAAGGACCAAGAGACCCAGTACTTC. Combining the CDR3 with reference TRBV5-4 and TRBJ2-5 gives the whole variable domain ETGVTQSPTHLIKTRGQQVTLRCSSQSGHNTVSWYQQALGQGPQFIFQYYREEENGRGNFPPRFSGLQFPNYSSELNVNALELDDSALYLCASSWAGSKDQETQYFGPGTRLLVL.

The rearrangement uses TRBV4-2 and TRBJ2-7; possible D gene TRBD1, 5 bases. Trimming removed 2 bases at V and 4 bases at J, with 12 bases between. Germline CDR1 reads LGHNA; CDR2 reads YNFKEQ. This CDR3 is 14 amino acids long. The CDR3: CASSQHIGVYEQYF. CDR3 nucleotide sequence: TGTGCCAGCAGCCAACACATAGGGGTTTACGAGCAGTACTTC.